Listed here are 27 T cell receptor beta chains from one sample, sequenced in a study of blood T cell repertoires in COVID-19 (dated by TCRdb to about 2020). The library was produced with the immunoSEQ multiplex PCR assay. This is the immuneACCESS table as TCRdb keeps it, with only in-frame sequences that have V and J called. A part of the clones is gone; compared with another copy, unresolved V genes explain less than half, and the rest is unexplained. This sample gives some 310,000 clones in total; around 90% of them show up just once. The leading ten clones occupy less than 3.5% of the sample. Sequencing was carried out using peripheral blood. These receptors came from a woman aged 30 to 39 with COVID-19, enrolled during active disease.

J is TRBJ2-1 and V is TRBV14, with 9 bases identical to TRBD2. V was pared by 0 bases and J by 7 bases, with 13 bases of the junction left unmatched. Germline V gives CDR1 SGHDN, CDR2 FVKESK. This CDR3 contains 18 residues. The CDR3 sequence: CASSQERWSLAGKNEQFF. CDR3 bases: TGTGCCAGCAGCCAAGAGAGGTGGTCACTAGCGGGTAAGAATGAGCAGTTCTTC.

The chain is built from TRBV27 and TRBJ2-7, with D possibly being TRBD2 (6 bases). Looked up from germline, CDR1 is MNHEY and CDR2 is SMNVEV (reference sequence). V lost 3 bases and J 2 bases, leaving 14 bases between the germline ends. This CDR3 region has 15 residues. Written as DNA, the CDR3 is TGTGCCAGCAGTTTTTCCCCGGCGGGACCCTACGAGCAGTACTTC. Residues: CASSFSPAGPYEQYF.

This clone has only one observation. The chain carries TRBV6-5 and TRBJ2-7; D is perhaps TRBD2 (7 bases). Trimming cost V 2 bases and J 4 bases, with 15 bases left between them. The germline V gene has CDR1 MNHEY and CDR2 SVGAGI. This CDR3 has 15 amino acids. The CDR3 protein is CASSYGGASGYEQYF. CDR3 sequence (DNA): TGTGCCAGCAGTTACGGGGGGGCTAGCGGATACGAGCAGTACTTC.

This CDR3 reads CASSESGQMNTEAFF. The CDR3 nucleotides read TGTGCCAGCAGTGAATCGGGACAAATGAACACTGAAGCTTTCTTT. The J gene is TRBJ1-1, the V gene TRBV25-1, with a tentative D call TRBD1 (6 bases). This CDR3 has 15 amino acids. V was shortened by 1 base and J by 0 bases, with 9 bases between the two germline ends. Germline V CDR1 and CDR2: MGHDK, SYGVNS.

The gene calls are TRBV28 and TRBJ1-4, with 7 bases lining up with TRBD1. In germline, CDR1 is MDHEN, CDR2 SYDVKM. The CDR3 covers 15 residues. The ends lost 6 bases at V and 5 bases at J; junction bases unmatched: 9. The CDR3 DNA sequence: TGTGCCAGCAGCCCTTCAGGGGGGAGGAATGAAAAACTGTTTTTT. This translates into CASSPSGGRNEKLFF.

The DNA of the CDR3 is TGCGCCAGCAGCTTGGGGGCGTCGGAAGCTTTCTTT. Translated: CASSLGASEAFF. The rearrangement joins TRBV5-1 to TRBJ1-1; D gene uncertain. CDR3 size: 12 residues. The germline gives CDR1 SGHRS, CDR2 YFSETQ. With 0 bases removed from V and 8 bases from J, the gap between germline ends came to 8 bases. Supplemented by reference TRBV5-1 and TRBJ1-1, the full variable domain reads KAGVTQTPRYLIKTRGQQVTLSCSPISGHRSVSWYQQTPGQGLQFLFEYFSETQRNKGNFPGRFSGRQFSNSRSEMNVSTLELGDSALYLCASSLGASEAFFGQGTRLTVV.

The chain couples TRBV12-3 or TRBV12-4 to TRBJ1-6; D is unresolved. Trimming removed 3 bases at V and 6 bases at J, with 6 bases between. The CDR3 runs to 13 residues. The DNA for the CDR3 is TGTGCCAGCAGTTTCGGCGGTAATTCACCCCTCCACTTT. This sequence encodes CASSFGGNSPLHF.

The chain's CDR3 is CASVNRGNTEAFF. CDR3 nucleotide sequence: TGCGCCAGCGTAAACAGGGGGAACACTGAAGCTTTCTTT. This sequence joins TRBV10-1 and TRBJ1-1; TRBD1 aligns across 7 bases. The CDR3 is 13 amino acids. Germline V gene lookup returns CDR1 WNHNN and CDR2 SYGVQD (reference sequence). With V trimmed by 8 bases and J by 1 base, 4 bases remained unmatched.

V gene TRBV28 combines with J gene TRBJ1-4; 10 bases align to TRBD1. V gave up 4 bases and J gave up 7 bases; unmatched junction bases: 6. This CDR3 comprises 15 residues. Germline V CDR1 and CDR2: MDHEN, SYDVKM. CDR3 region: CASSSGDRGFEKLFF. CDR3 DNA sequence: TGTGCCAGCAGTTCCGGGGACAGGGGTTTTGAAAAACTGTTTTTT.

CDR3 nucleotides: TGTGCCAGCAGCCAAGCGAGGTATGGCTACACCTTC. This gives the protein CASSQARYGYTF. V is TRBV3-1 (or the pseudogene TRBV3-2) and J is TRBJ1-2; no clear D gene. CDR3 size: 12 residues. Germline V gene lookup returns CDR1 LGHDT and CDR2 YNNKEL (reference sequence). Trimming cost V 1 base and J 5 bases, with 5 bases left between them.

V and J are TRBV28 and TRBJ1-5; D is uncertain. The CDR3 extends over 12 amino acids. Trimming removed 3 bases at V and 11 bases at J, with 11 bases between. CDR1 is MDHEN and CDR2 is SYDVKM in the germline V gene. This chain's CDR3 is CASSFGLPAQHF. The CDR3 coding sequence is TGTGCCAGCAGTTTCGGTCTTCCGGCCCAGCATTTT.

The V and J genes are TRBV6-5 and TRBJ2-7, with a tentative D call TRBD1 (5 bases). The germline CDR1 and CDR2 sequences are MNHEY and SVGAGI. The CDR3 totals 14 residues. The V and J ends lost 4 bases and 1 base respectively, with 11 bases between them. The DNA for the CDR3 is TGTGCCAGCAGTTTGTCTACAGGTTCCTACGAGCAGTACTTC. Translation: CASSLSTGSYEQYF.

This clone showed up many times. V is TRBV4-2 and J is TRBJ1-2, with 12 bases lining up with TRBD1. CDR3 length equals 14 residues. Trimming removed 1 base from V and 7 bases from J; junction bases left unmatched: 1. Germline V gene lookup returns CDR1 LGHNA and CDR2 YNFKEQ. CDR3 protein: CASSQGDRGLGYTF. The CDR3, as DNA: TGTGCCAGCAGCCAAGGGGACAGGGGGCTTGGCTACACCTTC.

CDR3 nucleotide sequence: TGTGCCAGCAGCGTAGGAGATGGGGGAGGGAGGAGCTCCTACAATGAGCAGTTCTTC. It is translated as CASSVGDGGGRSSYNEQFF. V gene TRBV9 combines with J gene TRBJ2-1; TRBD2 aligns across 7 bases. Germline-derived CDR1 and CDR2 are SGDLS and YYNGEE. Trimming cost V 0 bases and J 0 bases; bases outside gene matches: 12. The CDR3 consists of 19 residues.

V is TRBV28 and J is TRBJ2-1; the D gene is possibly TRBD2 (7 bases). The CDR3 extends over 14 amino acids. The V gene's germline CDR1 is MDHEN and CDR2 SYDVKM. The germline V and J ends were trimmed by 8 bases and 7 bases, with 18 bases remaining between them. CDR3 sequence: CASQPGGEVNEQFF. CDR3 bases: TGTGCCAGCCAACCGGGGGGCGAAGTAAATGAGCAGTTCTTC.

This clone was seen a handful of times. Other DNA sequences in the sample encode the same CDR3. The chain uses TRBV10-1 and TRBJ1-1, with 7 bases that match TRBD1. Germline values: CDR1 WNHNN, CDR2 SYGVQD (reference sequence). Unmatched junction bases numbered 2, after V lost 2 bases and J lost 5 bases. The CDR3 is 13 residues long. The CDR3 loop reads CASSEDRATEAFF. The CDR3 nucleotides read TGCGCCAGCAGTGAGGACAGGGCGACTGAAGCTTTCTTT.

The CDR3 DNA reads as TGTGCCAGCAGCCCAGGACTAGCGGGGACCTACGAGCAGTACTTC. Residues: CASSPGLAGTYEQYF. This sequence joins TRBV7-6 and TRBJ2-7, with TRBD2 matching 12 bases. Germline-derived CDR1 and CDR2 are SGHVS and FNYEAQ. CDR3 length: 15 residues. Trimming took 5 bases from V and 2 from J; bases not matched to a gene: 4.

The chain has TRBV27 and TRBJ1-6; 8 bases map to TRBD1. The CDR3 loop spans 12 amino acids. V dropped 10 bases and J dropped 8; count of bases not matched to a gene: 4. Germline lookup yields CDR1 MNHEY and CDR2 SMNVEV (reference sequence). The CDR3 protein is CATGQDHSPLHF. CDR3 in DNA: TGTGCCACGGGACAGGATCATTCACCCCTCCACTTT.

The CDR3, as DNA: TGTGCCAGCAGTTTTGGACAGCCCATGAACACTGAAGCTTTCTTT. Translating it yields CASSFGQPMNTEAFF. The chain links TRBV27 to TRBJ1-1, with D possibly TRBD1 on 6 matching bases. The germline V gene has CDR1 MNHEY and CDR2 SMNVEV (reference sequence). The CDR3 loop spans 15 amino acids. Trimming shortened V by 3 bases and J by 0 bases, and 11 bases separated the two germline ends.

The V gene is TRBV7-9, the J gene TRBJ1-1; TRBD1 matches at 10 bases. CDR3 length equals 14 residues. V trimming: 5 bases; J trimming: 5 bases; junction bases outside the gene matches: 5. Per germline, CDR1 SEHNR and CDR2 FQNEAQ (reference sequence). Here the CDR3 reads CASSRQGASTEAFF. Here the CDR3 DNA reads TGTGCCAGCAGCCGACAGGGGGCGAGTACTGAAGCTTTCTTT.

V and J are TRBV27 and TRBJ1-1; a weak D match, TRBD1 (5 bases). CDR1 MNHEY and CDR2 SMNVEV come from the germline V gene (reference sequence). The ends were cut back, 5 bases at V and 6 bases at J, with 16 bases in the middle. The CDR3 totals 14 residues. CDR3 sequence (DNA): TGTGCCAGCAGTCAACAGGACCCATTCGCTGAAGCTTTCTTT. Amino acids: CASSQQDPFAEAFF.

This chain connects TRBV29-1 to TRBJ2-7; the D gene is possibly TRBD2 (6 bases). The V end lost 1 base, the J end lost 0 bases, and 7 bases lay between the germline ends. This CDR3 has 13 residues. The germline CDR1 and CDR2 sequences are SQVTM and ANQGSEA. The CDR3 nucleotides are TGCAGCGTTGAAGCGCGGGGCTCCTACGAGCAGTACTTC. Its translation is CSVEARGSYEQYF.

The CDR3 DNA follows: TGTGCCTGGAGTGTAGGCGGGGGCTCTGGAAACACCATATATTTT. Translation gives CAWSVGGGSGNTIYF. The gene calls are TRBV30 and TRBJ1-3, with TRBD1 as a possible D gene (5 bases). Trimming took off 0 bases at V and 0 bases at J, with 9 bases between the two ends. Germline V CDR1 and CDR2: GTSNPN, SVGIG (reference sequence). The CDR3 spans 15 residues.

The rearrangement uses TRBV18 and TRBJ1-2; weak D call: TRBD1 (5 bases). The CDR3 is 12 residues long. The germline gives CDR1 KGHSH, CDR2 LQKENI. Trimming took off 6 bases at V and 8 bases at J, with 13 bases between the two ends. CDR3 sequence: CASSGPAGGYTF. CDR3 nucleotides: TGTGCCAGCTCGGGGCCGGCTGGGGGCTACACCTTC.

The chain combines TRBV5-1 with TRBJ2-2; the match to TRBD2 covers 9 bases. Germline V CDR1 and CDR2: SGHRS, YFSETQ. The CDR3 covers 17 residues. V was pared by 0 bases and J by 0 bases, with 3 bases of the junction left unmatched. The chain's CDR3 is CASSLVASGANTGELFF. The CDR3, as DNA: TGCGCCAGCAGCTTGGTGGCTAGCGGGGCGAACACCGGGGAGCTGTTTTTT.

The CDR3 here is CAWSVGQGIETQYF. The CDR3, as DNA: TGTGCCTGGAGTGTAGGACAGGGGATCGAGACCCAGTACTTC. This chain uses TRBV30 with TRBJ2-5, with 9 nucleotides matching TRBD1. The CDR3 has 14 residues. Trimming cost V 0 bases and J 5 bases; bases outside gene matches: 4. Germline loops: CDR1 GTSNPN, CDR2 SVGIG (reference sequence).

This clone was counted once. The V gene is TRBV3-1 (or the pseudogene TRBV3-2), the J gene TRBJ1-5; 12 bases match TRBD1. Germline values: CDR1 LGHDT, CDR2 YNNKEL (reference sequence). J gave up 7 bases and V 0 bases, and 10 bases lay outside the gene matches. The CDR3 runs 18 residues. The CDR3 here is CASSQDKRGQGALQPQHF. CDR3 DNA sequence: TGTGCCAGCAGCCAAGATAAGAGGGGACAGGGGGCTTTGCAGCCCCAGCATTTT.